This T cell receptor (beta chain) derives from a study of shared clonotypes between healthy human individuals. For the study at large: Contributing individuals were a couple of females and three males aged 18 to 49.

CDR1 is ENHRY and CDR2 is SYGVKD in the germline V gene. The CDR3 contains 16 residues. The junction had 7 bases not matched to a gene; V was cut back by 4 bases and J by 4 bases. The naive CD8 population came from CD45RO-negative cells selected for CCR7, without terminally differentiated effector memory CD45RA+ cells. A remark on this clone: Its antigen is not identified.

Study-level points and caveats: Represented diversity (both genetic and exposure-history) was limited by the small number of donors.

Libraries were prepared by immunoSEQ multiplex PCR; TCRdb keeps only in-frame clonotypes and omits some of them. The sample shows 550,000 to 750,000 clones, 95% to 96% of them seen only once. Sequencing was done on a sample of naive CD8+ T cells sorted from blood. V is TRBV10-3 and J is TRBJ2-3, with 11 bases identical to TRBD2. The TCR sequence derives from a woman aged 25 to 39 in good health. The CDR3 DNA sequence: TGTGCCATCAGTGGCGGGGTAGCGGGAGGGGCAGATACGCAGTATTTT. Its protein product is CAISGGVAGGADTQYF.